This is a list of T cell receptor beta chains from one sample in a study of T cell changes during pregnancy in multiple sclerosis. Sequenced by immunoSEQ multiplex PCR; TCRdb stores in-frame clones only, minus some. This table holds about 51,000 clones, approximately 94% found once. Material: CD4+ T cells from peripheral blood mononuclear cells, obtained in the second trimester of pregnancy. The receptors originated from a female donor with multiple sclerosis, enrolled in a pregnancy study. Each CDR3 is given with its conserved first and last residue. A D gene is named only where the DNA matches it firmly. The size of a clone is reported for some rows only, either as once, few or many, or as a class for expanded clones.

once TRBJ1-1 TRBV4-3 16 - TGCGCCAGCAGCCAAGCATTTGGGGGCATAAACACTGAAGCTTTCTTT CASSQAFGGINTEAFF
once TRBJ2-3 TRBV2 16 TRBD2 TGTGCCAGCACCTCGGGGCGGGGGGCCGGCACAGATACGCAGTATTTT CASTSGRGAGTDTQYF
- TRBJ1-3 TRBV6-1 16 - TGTGCCAGCAGTGCAGCACAGCCCCCCTCTGGAAACACCATATATTTT CASSAAQPPSGNTIYF
- TRBJ2-3 TRBV9 14 TRBD2 TGTGCCAGCAGCGGTACTAGCGCGACAGATACGCAGTATTTT CASSGTSATDTQYF
- TRBJ2-7 TRBV19 13 - TGTGCCACCCGTGGGGGCAAGGGCGTCGAGCAGTACTTC CATRGGKGVEQYF
few TRBJ1-1 TRBV4-3 13 - TGCGCCAGCAGCCGGGCTGTGAACACTGAAGCTTTCTTT CASSRAVNTEAFF
once TRBJ1-5 TRBV6-5 14 - TGTGCCAGCAGTTACCGAGGGGGGGATCAGCCCCAGCATTTT CASSYRGGDQPQHF
- TRBJ2-7 TRBV10-3 11 - TGTGCCATCAGTGAGTTCAGGGAGCAGTACTTC CAISEFREQYF
- TRBJ2-2 TRBV5-1 16 - TGCGCCAGCAGCTTGGGCCCCAGCACAGGGTTCGGGGAGCTGTTTTTT CASSLGPSTGFGELFF
- TRBJ2-5 TRBV2 13 - TGTGCCATCCCGAGGGAGTACCAAGAGACCCAGTACTTC CAIPREYQETQYF
- TRBJ1-5 TRBV6-4 13 - TGTGCCAGCAGATCAGGGAACGATCAGCCCCAGCATTTT CASRSGNDQPQHF
- TRBJ2-7 TRBV15 13 - TGTGCCACCAGCAGAGATCACGGGAACGAGCAGTACTTC CATSRDHGNEQYF
- TRBJ1-2 TRBV5-6 13 - TGTGCCAGCAGCTTGGCGGGGCGGGGTGGCTACACCTTC CASSLAGRGGYTF
- TRBJ2-7 TRBV11-2 13 - TGTGCCAGCAGCCGGACCGACAGGCTCGAGCAGTACTTC CASSRTDRLEQYF
- TRBJ1-1 TRBV19 15 - TGTGCCAGCACCAAAGTCGGCGGGTTGAACACTGAAGCTTTCTTT CASTKVGGLNTEAFF
- TRBJ1-1 TRBV20-1 11 - TGCAGTGCGCACCAGAGGTTTGAAGCTTTCTTT CSAHQRFEAFF
- TRBJ1-1 TRBV6-1 12 - TGTGCCAGCAGCCTGACTTACACTGAAGCTTTCTTT CASSLTYTEAFF
- TRBJ1-6 TRBV30 13 - TGTGCCTGGGGCGAACAGGGACACTCACCCCTCCACTTT CAWGEQGHSPLHF
- TRBJ1-2 TRBV19 10 - TGTGCCATTGACCGCGATCGCAGCGCCTTC CAIDRDRSAF
- TRBJ1-1 TRBV6-1 14 - TGTGCCAGCAGTGAAAGGGGTGGAGCCCAAGAAGCTTTCTTT CASSERGGAQEAFF
- TRBJ2-7 TRBV7-2 13 TRBD1 TGTGCCAGCAGCCTCGACAGGGCCTACGAGCAGTACTTC CASSLDRAYEQYF
- TRBJ2-3 TRBV9 16 - TGTGCCAGCAGCGTAGCGGGCGGGGGCAACACAGATACGCAGTATTTT CASSVAGGGNTDTQYF
once TRBJ2-1 TRBV5-6 13 - TGTGCCAGCATCCTACTGGCCTACAATGAGCAGTTCTTC CASILLAYNEQFF
- TRBJ2-7 TRBV5-1 16 TRBD2 TGCGCCAGCAGCGGGACTAGCGGGGTTTTGACCTACGAGCAGTACTTC CASSGTSGVLTYEQYF
- TRBJ2-7 TRBV7-2 14 - TGTGCCAGCAGCCTCTCGCGGGGCTCCTACGAGCAGTACTTC CASSLSRGSYEQYF
- TRBJ1-6 TRBV6-6 15 TRBD1 TGTGCCAGCAGTTATCAGGGACAGGCCAATTCACCCCTCCACTTT CASSYQGQANSPLHF
- TRBJ1-1 TRBV27 16 TRBD1 TGTGCCAGCAGTTTCGCCGGTGTACAGGGGGCTACTGAAGCTTTCTTT CASSFAGVQGATEAFF
- TRBJ1-3 TRBV5-4 15 TRBD1 TGTGCCAGCAGCCAGGACAGGGCCAGGAGAAACACCATATATTTT CASSQDRARRNTIYF
- TRBJ1-1 TRBV19 16 - TGTGCCAGTAGTATCCTACTCACTAACATGAACACTGAAGCTTTCTTT CASSILLTNMNTEAFF
- TRBJ2-2 TRBV30 12 TRBD1 TGTGCCTTTGACAGGGTCACCGGGGAGCTGTTTTTT CAFDRVTGELFF
- TRBJ2-3 TRBV9 13 - TGTGCCAGCAGCATCCTAGCCGGAGATACGCAGTATTTT CASSILAGDTQYF
- TRBJ2-7 TRBV11-2 15 TRBD2 TGTGCCAGCAGCTTAGGTAGCGGGGCTCCCTACGAGCAGTACTTC CASSLGSGAPYEQYF
- TRBJ2-1 TRBV7-6 17 TRBD2 TGTGCCAGCAGCTTAGGAGCGGCTAGCGGGGGGGCGGGGGAGCAGTTCTTC CASSLGAASGGAGEQFF